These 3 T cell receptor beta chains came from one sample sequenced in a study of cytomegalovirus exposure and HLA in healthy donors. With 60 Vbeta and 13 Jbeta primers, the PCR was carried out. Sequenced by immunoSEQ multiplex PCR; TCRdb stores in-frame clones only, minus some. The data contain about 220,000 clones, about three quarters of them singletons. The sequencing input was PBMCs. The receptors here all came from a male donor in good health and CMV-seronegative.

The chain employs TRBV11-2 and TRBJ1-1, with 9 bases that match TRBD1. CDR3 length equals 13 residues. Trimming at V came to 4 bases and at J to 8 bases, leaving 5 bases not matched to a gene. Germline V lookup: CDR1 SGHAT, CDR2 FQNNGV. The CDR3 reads CASSSTGGVEAFF. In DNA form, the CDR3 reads TGTGCCAGCAGCTCCACAGGGGGCGTGGAAGCTTTCTTT.

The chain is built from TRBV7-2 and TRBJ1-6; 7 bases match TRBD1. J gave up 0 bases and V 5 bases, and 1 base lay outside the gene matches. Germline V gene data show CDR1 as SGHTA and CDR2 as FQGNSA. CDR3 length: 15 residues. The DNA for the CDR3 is TGTGCCAGCAGCCGGGACAGCTCCTATAATTCACCCCTCCACTTT. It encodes CASSRDSSYNSPLHF.

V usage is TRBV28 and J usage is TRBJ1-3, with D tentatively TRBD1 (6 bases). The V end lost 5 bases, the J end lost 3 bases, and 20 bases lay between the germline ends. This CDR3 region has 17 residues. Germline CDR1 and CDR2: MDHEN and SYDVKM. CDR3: CASSLRGGGRFGNTIYF. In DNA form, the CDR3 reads TGTGCCAGCAGTCTCCGGGGAGGGGGAAGATTTGGAAACACCATATATTTT.